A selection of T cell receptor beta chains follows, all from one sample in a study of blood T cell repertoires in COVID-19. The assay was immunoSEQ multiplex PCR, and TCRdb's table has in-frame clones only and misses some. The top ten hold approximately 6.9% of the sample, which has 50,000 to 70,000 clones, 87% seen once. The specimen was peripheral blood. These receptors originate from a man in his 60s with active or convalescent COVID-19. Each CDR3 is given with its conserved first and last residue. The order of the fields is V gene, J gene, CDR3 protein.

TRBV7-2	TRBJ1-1	CASRSRGNTEAFF
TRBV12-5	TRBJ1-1	CASGLVRLGPRGNTEAFF
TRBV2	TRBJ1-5	CASSDHLRGQPQHF
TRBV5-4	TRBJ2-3	CASTSSLPADTQYF
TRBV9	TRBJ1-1	CASTPKGQGREAFF
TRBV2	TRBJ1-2	CASSDPGTLSNYGYTF
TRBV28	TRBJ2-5	CASTPVTTYSQETQYF
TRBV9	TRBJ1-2	CASSGSQTGIFGYTF
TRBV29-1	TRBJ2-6	CSVVWSSGANVLTF
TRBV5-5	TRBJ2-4	CASSSTGESIQYF
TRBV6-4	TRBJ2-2	CASGGQGDFDTGELFF
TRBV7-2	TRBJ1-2	CASSSRAGGLGYTF
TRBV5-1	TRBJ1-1	CASRRGQENTEAFF
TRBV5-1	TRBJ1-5	CASSPQGRSQPQHF
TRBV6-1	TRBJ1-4	CASSRGQNNEKLFF
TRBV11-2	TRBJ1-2	CASSLVGGSGYTF
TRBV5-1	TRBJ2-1	CASSSSGVSNNEQFF
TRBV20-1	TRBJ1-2	CSASPGGSLNGYTF
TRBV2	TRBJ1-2	CASSVPGQGLTNYGYTF
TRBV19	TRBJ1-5	CASSHLPPGDSNQPQHF
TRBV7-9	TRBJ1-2	CASSWAGAEGYTF